The TCR beta chain under discussion was sequenced for a study of T cell clusters in autoimmune cytopenias. The CDR3 extends over 13 amino acids. TRB rearrangements were amplified by touch-down multiplex PCR with mixed TRB-A/B primers. Following a re-call of the multiplex PCR reads, TCRdb has one entry per CDR3 protein and lacks DNA. In all, the sample yields a few thousand distinct CDR3 sequences. TRB was amplified from about 250 ng of peripheral blood genomic DNA per sample. Frequency places this clonotype as large. This sample also belongs to another study, concerning T cell repertoires in aging, cancer and after chemotherapy.

The chain carries TRBV12-3 or TRBV12-4 and TRBJ2-1. The source of this sequence is a human donor with an autoimmune cytopenia or autoimmune hepatitis (not recorded which). Source material: peripheral blood. CDR3 in amino acids: CASSLGQNNEQFF.